This passage covers 13 T cell receptor beta chains from one sample sequenced in a study of blood T cell repertoires in COVID-19. Repertoires were generated with immunoSEQ multiplex PCR, while TCRdb's copy carries only in-frame clones and drops some. The table has roughly 260,000 clones, about nine tenths seen once; the top ten hold approximately 2%. The sequencing input was PBMCs or T cells enriched from blood (not recorded which). Receptors originate from a woman in her late teens or twenties who had recovered from COVID-19.

The chain has TRBV4-1 and TRBJ2-1; 9 bases align to TRBD2. The CDR3 runs 15 residues. V lost 1 base to trimming and J lost 3 bases; unmatched junction nucleotides: 1. The germline V gene encodes CDR1 MGHRA and CDR2 YSYEKL. The CDR3 DNA is TGCGCCAGCAGCCAAGGGACTAGCGACTACAATGAGCAGTTCTTC. This translates into CASSQGTSDYNEQFF.

The chain recombines TRBV6-2 or TRBV6-3 with TRBJ2-5; 9 bases fit TRBD1. Germline trimming cut 6 bases from V and 2 bases from J; bases unmatched to any gene: 7. This CDR3 region has 15 residues. The germline gives CDR1 MNHEY, CDR2 SVGEGT. The CDR3 DNA reads TGTGCCAGCAGCCTTACCGGGACAGGGCAAGAGACCCAGTACTTC. Residues: CASSLTGTGQETQYF.

V and J are TRBV12-3 or TRBV12-4 and TRBJ2-7; D call uncertain. The V and J ends lost 3 bases and 6 bases respectively, with 12 bases between them. There are 13 residues in the CDR3. The CDR3 here is CASSFVPGGEQYF. The CDR3 DNA reads TGTGCCAGCAGTTTCGTCCCTGGCGGCGAGCAGTACTTC.

V usage is TRBV5-4 and J usage is TRBJ2-5; 14 bases match TRBD2. From germline, CDR1 is SGHNT and CDR2 YYREEE (reference sequence). CDR3 length equals 17 residues. The J segment lost 5 bases and the V segment lost 2 bases, leaving 8 bases of the junction unmatched. The CDR3: CASSLGTSGGLGETQYF. CDR3 sequence (DNA): TGTGCCAGCAGCTTAGGGACTAGCGGGGGCCTAGGGGAGACCCAGTACTTC. Drawing the rest from reference TRBV5-4 and TRBJ2-5, the complete variable domain is ETGVTQSPTHLIKTRGQQVTLRCSSQSGHNTVSWYQQALGQGPQFIFQYYREEENGRGNFPPRFSGLQFPNYSSELNVNALELDDSALYLCASSLGTSGGLGETQYFGPGTRLLVL.

CDR3 DNA: TGTGCCAGCAGCTCCGGACTAGCGTCGCACACCGGGGAGCTGTTTTTT. Amino acid sequence: CASSSGLASHTGELFF. The J gene is TRBJ2-2, the V gene TRBV7-9; TRBD2 agrees at 9 bases. The CDR3 covers 16 residues. The germline V gene encodes CDR1 SEHNR and CDR2 FQNEAQ (reference sequence). The J segment lost 3 bases and the V segment lost 4 bases, leaving 6 bases of the junction unmatched.

The chain joins TRBV6-5 to TRBJ2-1, with TRBD2 identical over 9 bases. The germline V gene has CDR1 MNHEY and CDR2 SVGAGI. V lost 7 bases to trimming and J lost 5 bases; unmatched junction nucleotides: 6. This CDR3 is 14 amino acids long. CDR3 nucleotide sequence: TGTGCCAGCAACAGACTAGCGGTGAACAATGAGCAGTTCTTC. Protein: CASNRLAVNNEQFF.

The chain couples TRBV24-1 to TRBJ2-7; 7 nucleotides agree with TRBD1. The trim removed 5 bases at V and 2 bases at J, leaving 2 bases unmatched. CDR1 is KGHDR, CDR2 SFDVKD, per germline. This CDR3 contains 13 residues. The CDR3 region is CATSGTGTYEQYF. CDR3 sequence (DNA): TGTGCCACCAGTGGGACAGGAACCTACGAGCAGTACTTC.

This clone was detected once. V usage is TRBV10-3 and J usage is TRBJ2-1, with 11 bases aligning to TRBD2. This CDR3 has 12 residues. V trimming: 8 bases; J trimming: 6 bases; junction bases outside the gene matches: 0. CDR1 is ENHRY, CDR2 SYGVKD, per germline. The CDR3 sequence: CAIGTSGNEQFF. The CDR3 DNA reads TGTGCCATCGGGACTAGCGGCAATGAGCAGTTCTTC.

This clone was seen only a few times. The chain recombines TRBV5-4 with TRBJ1-2, with 10 bases aligning to TRBD1. The junction had 11 bases not matched to a gene; V was cut back by 5 bases and J by 7 bases. Germline V gene data show CDR1 as SGHNT and CDR2 as YYREEE (reference sequence). CDR3 size: 15 residues. The CDR3 coding sequence is TGTGCCAGCAGAGTGGGGGGACAGGGGATTCCTGGCTACACCTTC. Translated: CASRVGGQGIPGYTF.

This clone occurred a few times. The chain carries TRBV6-1 and TRBJ2-7, with 10 bases fitting TRBD2. The germline gives CDR1 MNHNS, CDR2 SASEGT. Germline trimming cut 2 bases from V and 5 bases from J; bases unmatched to any gene: 6. This CDR3 has 15 residues. CDR3 sequence (DNA): TGTGCCAGCAGTGAAAGGCCTAGCGGGAGCCACGAGCAGTACTTC. As protein: CASSERPSGSHEQYF.

The V gene is TRBV12-3 or TRBV12-4, the J gene TRBJ1-1, with D tentatively TRBD1 (6 bases). Trimming left V 5 bases short and J 9 bases short, with 13 bases between. The length of the CDR3 is 12 residues. CDR3 bases: TGTGCCAGCAGTGACAGGTTTATCCAAGCTTTCTTT. This sequence encodes CASSDRFIQAFF.

The CDR3 DNA reads as TGTGCCAGCTTACCTTTACCAGGGGAGGGCTACACCTTC. Its protein is CASLPLPGEGYTF. The rearrangement uses TRBV28 and TRBJ1-2; D might be TRBD1 (6 bases). This CDR3 is built from 13 residues. Trimming pared 8 bases from V and 8 bases from J, leaving 18 bases between. Germline CDR1 and CDR2: MDHEN and SYDVKM.

This chain uses TRBV9 with TRBJ2-6; TRBD2 matches 9 bases. CDR1 and CDR2 (germline): SGDLS, YYNGEE. This CDR3 is 18 amino acids long. With V trimmed by 4 bases and J by 5 bases, 13 bases remained unmatched. CDR3 sequence (DNA): TGTGCCAGCAGCAGTCCCAGGTTGGCGGGAGGGAGGGCCAACGTCCTGACTTTC. Translated, it gives CASSSPRLAGGRANVLTF.